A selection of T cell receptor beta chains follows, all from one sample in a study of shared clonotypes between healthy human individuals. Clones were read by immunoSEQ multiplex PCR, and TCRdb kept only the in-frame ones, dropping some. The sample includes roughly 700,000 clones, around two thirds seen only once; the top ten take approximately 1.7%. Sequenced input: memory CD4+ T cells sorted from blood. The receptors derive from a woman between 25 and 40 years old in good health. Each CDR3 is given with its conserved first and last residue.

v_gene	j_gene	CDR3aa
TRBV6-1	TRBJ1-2	CASSAGGGNYGYTF
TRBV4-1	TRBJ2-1	CASGVAGVLEQFF
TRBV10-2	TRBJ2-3	CASSESRDYTDTQYF
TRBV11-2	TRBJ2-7	CASSPKYTEQYF
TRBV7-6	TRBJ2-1	CASSLVNTRSSYNEQFF
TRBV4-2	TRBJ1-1	CASSQGQGPNTEAFF
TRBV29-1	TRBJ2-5	CSVERSSAETQYF
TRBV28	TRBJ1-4	CASRTGTPQGREKLFF
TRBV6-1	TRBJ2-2	CASSYLGPGELFF
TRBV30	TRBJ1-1	CAWTNREEGNTEAFF
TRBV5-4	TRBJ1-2	CASSFGTDANYGYTF
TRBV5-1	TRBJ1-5	CASSLGGADHQPQHF
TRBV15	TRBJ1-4	CATSRNRGNEKLFF
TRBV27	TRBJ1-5	CASTYQPQHF
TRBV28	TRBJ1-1	CASSYTPFQGDTEAFF
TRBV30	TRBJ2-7	CAWRRDFYEQYF
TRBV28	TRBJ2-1	CASSLGLYNEQFF
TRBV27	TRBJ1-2	CASSTNPGQAGYGSGYTF
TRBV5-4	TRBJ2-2	CASSLGAGGITGELFF
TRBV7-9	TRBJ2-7	CASSFVASGIYEQYF
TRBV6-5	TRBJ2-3	CASLGPGTDTQYF
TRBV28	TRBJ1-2	CASSSHPDRVGGYTF
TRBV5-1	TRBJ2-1	CASSSGTSGTAVEQFF
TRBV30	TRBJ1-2	CAWSKKNYGYTF
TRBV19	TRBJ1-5	CASRGGSNQPQHF
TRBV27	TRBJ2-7	CASSRYEQYF
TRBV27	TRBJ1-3	CASTPRHSGNTIYF
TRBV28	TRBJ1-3	CASTRQGSNGNTIYF
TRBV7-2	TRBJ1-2	CASSPQRTGYGYTF
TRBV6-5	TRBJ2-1	CASGEEDGLRQFF
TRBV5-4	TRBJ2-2	CASSLDRGLGGELFF
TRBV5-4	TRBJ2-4	CASSLSGVKNIQYF
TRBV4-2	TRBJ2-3	CASSRNHRGRGLAGVTDTQYF
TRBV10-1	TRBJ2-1	CASSDRGSKNEQFF
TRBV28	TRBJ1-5	CASSLFFGTGGQPQHF
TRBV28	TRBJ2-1	CASTPGLGLRNEQFF
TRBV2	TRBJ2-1	CASSELSGWVAGVSYNEQFF
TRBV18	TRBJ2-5	CASSPQAQETQYF
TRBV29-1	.	CSGTRQAGGEQYF
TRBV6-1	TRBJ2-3	CASSDFQGADTQYF
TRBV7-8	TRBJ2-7	CASSPRDSMYEQYF
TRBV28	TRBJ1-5	CASSLNKWGPASSQHF
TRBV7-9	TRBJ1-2	CASSLDGNYGYTF
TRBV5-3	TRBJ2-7	CARSPTGNSYEQYF
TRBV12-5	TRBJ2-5	CASGLGTGVLGQETQYF
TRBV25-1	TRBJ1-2	CASSESGTGGDYGYTF
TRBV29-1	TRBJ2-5	CSVSKYGTGLQETQYF
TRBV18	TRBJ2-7	CAGSRGEDYEQYF
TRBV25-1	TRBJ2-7	CASRETSGSSYEQYF
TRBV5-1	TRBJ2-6	CASSPTGGLLRSGANVLTF
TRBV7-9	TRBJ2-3	CASSFVEDTQYF
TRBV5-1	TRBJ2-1	CASSLEGLAASYNEQFF
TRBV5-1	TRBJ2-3	CASSGGQLPSTDTQYF
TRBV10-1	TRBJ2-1	CASSEQDNEQFF
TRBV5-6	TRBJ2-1	CASSLGTGGVYNEQFF